These T cell receptor beta chains were read from a single sample in a study of cytomegalovirus exposure and HLA in healthy donors. The table came from immunoSEQ multiplex PCR; TCRdb's copy has only in-frame clones and leaves some out. The data show 150,000 to 160,000 clones, over 65% seen once. The sample consisted of PBMCs. The origin of the receptors is a middle-aged woman in good health and CMV-seronegative. The CDR3 runs from the conserved cysteine through the conserved F or W. A D gene is named only where the DNA matches it firmly. A row's size may be missing; if present it is once, few, many or a size class.

d_gene: TRBD2
j_gene: TRBJ2-1
v_gene: TRBV7-9
abundance: -
CDR3nt: TGTGCCAGCACCCCTAGCGGGGCAAACAATGAGCAGTTCTTC
CDR3aa: CASTPSGANNEQFF

d_gene: TRBD1
j_gene: TRBJ1-4
v_gene: TRBV5-1
abundance: -
CDR3nt: TGCGCCAGCAGCTTGGCGACAAATAACAGGGGGGAAAAACTGTTTTTT
CDR3aa: CASSLATNNRGEKLFF

d_gene: TRBD2
j_gene: TRBJ2-1
v_gene: TRBV11-3
abundance: -
CDR3nt: TGTGCCAGCAGCTTACCTAGCGGGAGCTCCTACAATGAGCAGTTCTTC
CDR3aa: CASSLPSGSSYNEQFF

d_gene: TRBD1
j_gene: TRBJ2-7
v_gene: TRBV6-1
abundance: -
CDR3nt: TGTGCCAGCGCCAGGACAGGGGTAGGGGCCTACGAGCAGTACTTC
CDR3aa: CASARTGVGAYEQYF

d_gene: TRBD1
j_gene: TRBJ1-4
v_gene: TRBV27
abundance: once
CDR3nt: TGTGCCAGCAGTTTATCGGGGACAGGGAGGCGTCGGGAAAAACTGTTTTTT
CDR3aa: CASSLSGTGRRREKLFF

d_gene: -
j_gene: TRBJ1-2
v_gene: TRBV5-1
abundance: -
CDR3nt: TGCGCCAGCAGCTTTACCGGAGCTAACTATGGCTACACCTTC
CDR3aa: CASSFTGANYGYTF

d_gene: TRBD1
j_gene: TRBJ1-2
v_gene: TRBV25-1
abundance: -
CDR3nt: TGTGCCAGCAGTGCTTTGGACAGGGGGTCTGGCTACACCTTC
CDR3aa: CASSALDRGSGYTF

d_gene: -
j_gene: TRBJ1-6
v_gene: TRBV2
abundance: -
CDR3nt: TGTGCCAGCAGTGAAGAGGTCAGGGGTAGTTCACCCCTCCACTTT
CDR3aa: CASSEEVRGSSPLHF

d_gene: TRBD1
j_gene: TRBJ1-2
v_gene: TRBV19
abundance: -
CDR3nt: TGTGCCAGTAGTCTCCCGACAGGGGCCTATGGCTACACCTTC
CDR3aa: CASSLPTGAYGYTF

d_gene: TRBD1
j_gene: TRBJ2-7
v_gene: TRBV6-5
abundance: -
CDR3nt: TGTGCCAGCAGTTACAGCCGGGACAGAACCTACGAGCAGTACTTC
CDR3aa: CASSYSRDRTYEQYF

d_gene: -
j_gene: TRBJ1-1
v_gene: TRBV5-1
abundance: -
CDR3nt: TGCGCCAGCAGCACTTCGACTACTTTGAACACTGAAGCTTTCTTT
CDR3aa: CASSTSTTLNTEAFF

d_gene: TRBD1
j_gene: TRBJ1-2
v_gene: TRBV5-1
abundance: -
CDR3nt: TGCGCCAGCAGTAGACAGGGAACCGGCTACACCTTC
CDR3aa: CASSRQGTGYTF

d_gene: -
j_gene: TRBJ2-7
v_gene: TRBV6-5
abundance: once
CDR3nt: TGTGCCAGCAGTTACTCGGGCCAGGGGCTGGGGCAGCAGTACTTC
CDR3aa: CASSYSGQGLGQQYF

d_gene: TRBD1
j_gene: TRBJ2-7
v_gene: TRBV10-3
abundance: -
CDR3nt: TGTGCCACCGAGACAGGGGGTACCTACGAGCAGTACTTC
CDR3aa: CATETGGTYEQYF

d_gene: -
j_gene: TRBJ1-5
v_gene: TRBV6-1
abundance: once
CDR3nt: TGTGCCAGCAGTGACTCCCCAGGGCTGCAGCCCCAGCATTTT
CDR3aa: CASSDSPGLQPQHF

d_gene: -
j_gene: TRBJ2-7
v_gene: TRBV6-5
abundance: -
CDR3nt: TGTGCCAGCAGTTTACTACTACAGGCAAACGAGCAGTACTTC
CDR3aa: CASSLLLQANEQYF

d_gene: -
j_gene: TRBJ1-1
v_gene: TRBV6-5
abundance: -
CDR3nt: TGTGCCAGCAGTTGGCTGCGGGGTGAAGCTTTCTTT
CDR3aa: CASSWLRGEAFF

d_gene: TRBD2
j_gene: TRBJ2-7
v_gene: TRBV27
abundance: once
CDR3nt: TGCGCCAGCAGCCGGGGACTAGCGGGTTGGAACGAGCAGTACTTC
CDR3aa: CASSRGLAGWNEQYF

d_gene: TRBD2
j_gene: TRBJ2-5
v_gene: TRBV18
abundance: -
CDR3nt: TGTGCCAGCTCACCACGGCCTAGCGGGGGGATGAACCAAGAGACCCAGTACTTC
CDR3aa: CASSPRPSGGMNQETQYF

d_gene: TRBD2
j_gene: TRBJ2-5
v_gene: TRBV5-6
abundance: -
CDR3nt: TGTGCCAGCAGCCGACTAGCGGGGGCCTTCCAAGAGACCCAGTACTTC
CDR3aa: CASSRLAGAFQETQYF

d_gene: -
j_gene: TRBJ1-5
v_gene: TRBV5-8
abundance: few
CDR3nt: TGTGCCAGCAGCTTGTATAGCAATCAGCCCCAGCATTTT
CDR3aa: CASSLYSNQPQHF

d_gene: -
j_gene: TRBJ1-5
v_gene: TRBV19
abundance: -
CDR3nt: TGTGCCAGTACCTCTAGGGAGTTGGGCAATCAGCCCCAGCATTTT
CDR3aa: CASTSRELGNQPQHF

d_gene: -
j_gene: TRBJ2-1
v_gene: TRBV6-4
abundance: -
CDR3nt: TGTGCCAGCAGTGGGAGATGGGGGGATGAGCAGTTCTTC
CDR3aa: CASSGRWGDEQFF

d_gene: -
j_gene: TRBJ1-5
v_gene: TRBV5-6
abundance: few
CDR3nt: TGTGCCAGCAGCTTGGTAGAGAATAGCAATCAGCCCCAGCATTTT
CDR3aa: CASSLVENSNQPQHF

d_gene: -
j_gene: TRBJ2-1
v_gene: TRBV15
abundance: -
CDR3nt: TGTGCCACCAGCAGCGCTAAGGGGCTCAATGAGCAGTTCTTC
CDR3aa: CATSSAKGLNEQFF

d_gene: TRBD2
j_gene: TRBJ2-1
v_gene: TRBV4-2
abundance: -
CDR3nt: TGTGCCAGCAGCCAAGAGGGTCTAGCGGGGGACAATGAGCAGTTCTTC
CDR3aa: CASSQEGLAGDNEQFF